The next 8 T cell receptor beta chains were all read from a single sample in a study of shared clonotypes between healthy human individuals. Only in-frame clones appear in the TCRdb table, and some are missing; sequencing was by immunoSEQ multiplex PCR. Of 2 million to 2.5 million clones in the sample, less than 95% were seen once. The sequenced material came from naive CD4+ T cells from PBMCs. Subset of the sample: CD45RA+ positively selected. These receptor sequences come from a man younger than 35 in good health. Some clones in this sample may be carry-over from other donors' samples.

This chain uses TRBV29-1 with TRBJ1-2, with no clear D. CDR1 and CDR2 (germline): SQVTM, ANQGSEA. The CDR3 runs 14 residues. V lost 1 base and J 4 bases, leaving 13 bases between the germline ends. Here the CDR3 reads CSVEGGLEIYGYTF. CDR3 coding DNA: TGCAGCGTTGAAGGCGGGCTGGAGATCTATGGCTACACCTTC. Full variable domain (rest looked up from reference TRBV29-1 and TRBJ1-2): SAVISQKPSRDICQRGTSLTIQCQVDSQVTMMFWYRQQPGQSLTLIATANQGSEATYESGFVIDKFPISRPNLTFSTLTVSNMSPEDSSIYLCSVEGGLEIYGYTFGSGTRLTVV.

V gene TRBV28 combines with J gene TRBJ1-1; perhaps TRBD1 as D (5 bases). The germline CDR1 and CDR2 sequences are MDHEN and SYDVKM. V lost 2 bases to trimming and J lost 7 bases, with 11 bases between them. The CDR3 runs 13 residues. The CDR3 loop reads CASSLDGAHEAFF. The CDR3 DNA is TGTGCCAGCAGTTTAGATGGGGCACATGAAGCTTTCTTT.

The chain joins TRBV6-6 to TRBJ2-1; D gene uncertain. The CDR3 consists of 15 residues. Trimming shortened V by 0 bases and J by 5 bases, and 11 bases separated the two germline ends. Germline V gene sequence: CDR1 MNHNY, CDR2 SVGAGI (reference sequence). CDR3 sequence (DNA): TGTGCCAGCAGTTACTCGGCTCTAAAGAACAATGAGCAGTTCTTC. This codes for CASSYSALKNNEQFF.

The CDR3 here is CASKPSAQETQYF. The CDR3, as DNA: TGTGCCAGCAAACCTAGCGCGCAAGAGACCCAGTACTTC. The chain has TRBV2 and TRBJ2-5, with D possibly matching TRBD2 (6 bases). The CDR3 totals 13 residues. Germline CDR1 and CDR2: SNHLY and FYNNEI. Trimming shortened V by 7 bases and J by 2 bases, and 11 bases separated the two germline ends.

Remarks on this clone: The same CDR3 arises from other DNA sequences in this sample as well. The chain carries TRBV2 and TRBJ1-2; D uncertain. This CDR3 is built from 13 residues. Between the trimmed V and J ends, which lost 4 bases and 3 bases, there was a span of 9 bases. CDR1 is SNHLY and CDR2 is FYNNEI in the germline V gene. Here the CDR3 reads CASSGTAYYGYTF. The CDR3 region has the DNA TGTGCCAGCAGTGGGACGGCCTACTATGGCTACACCTTC.

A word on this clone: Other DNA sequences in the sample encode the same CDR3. The CDR3 nucleotides read TGTGCCAGCTCACCACAGGGGGCCGCCTACAATGAGCAGTTCTTC. Its protein is CASSPQGAAYNEQFF. The V and J genes are TRBV18 and TRBJ2-1; 7 nucleotides line up with TRBD1. CDR1 is KGHSH, CDR2 LQKENI, per germline. The CDR3 totals 15 residues. V was pared by 1 base and J by 2 bases, with 2 bases of the junction left unmatched.

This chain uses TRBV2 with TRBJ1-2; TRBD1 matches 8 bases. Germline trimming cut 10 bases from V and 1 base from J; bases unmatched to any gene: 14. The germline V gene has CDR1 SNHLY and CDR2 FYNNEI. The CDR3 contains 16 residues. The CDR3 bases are TGTGCCAACCCAGGCCAGGACAGGGATCTTAACTATGGCTACACCTTC. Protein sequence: CANPGQDRDLNYGYTF.

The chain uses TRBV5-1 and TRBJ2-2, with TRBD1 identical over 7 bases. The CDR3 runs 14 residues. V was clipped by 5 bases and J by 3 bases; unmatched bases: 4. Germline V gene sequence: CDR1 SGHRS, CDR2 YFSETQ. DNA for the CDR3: TGCGCCAGCAGGGGACAGCCGGACACCGGGGAGCTGTTTTTT. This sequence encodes CASRGQPDTGELFF.